This entry features one TCR beta chain sequence. The data were taken from a study of blood T cell repertoires in COVID-19. Study-level background: PBMCs, B-cell-depleted T cells, or T cells were the source of the cDNA or gDNA that made up the material.

This table comes from immunoSEQ multiplex PCR, and its TCRdb copy is limited to in-frame clones, with some not included. The sample contains around 100,000 clones, approximately 90% of which appear only once. What was sequenced was peripheral blood. The sequence was obtained from a man between 45 and 60 years old with active COVID-19.

DNA for the CDR3: TGTGCCAGCAGCGTCGGGCAGGGGGCACGGGAGACCCAGTACTTC. Translating it yields CASSVGQGARETQYF. V and J are TRBV9 and TRBJ2-5; 8 bases match TRBD1. Trimming cost V 2 bases and J 5 bases; bases outside gene matches: 8. The CDR3 runs 15 residues. Germline V gene sequence: CDR1 SGDLS, CDR2 YYNGEE.